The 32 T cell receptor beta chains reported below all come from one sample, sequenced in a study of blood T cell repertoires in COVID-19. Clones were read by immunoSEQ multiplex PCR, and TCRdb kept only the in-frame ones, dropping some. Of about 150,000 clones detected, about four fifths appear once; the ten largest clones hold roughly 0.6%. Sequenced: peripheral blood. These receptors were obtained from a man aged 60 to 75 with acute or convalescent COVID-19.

CDR3 loop: CASSLPLSGVPSYEQYF. As DNA, the CDR3 is TGTGCCAGCAGTTTACCTCTCAGCGGGGTCCCTTCCTACGAGCAGTACTTC. The V call is TRBV28, the J call TRBJ2-7; 7 bases agree with TRBD2. CDR1 MDHEN and CDR2 SYDVKM come from the germline V gene. This CDR3 has 17 residues. The ends lost 2 bases at V and 1 base at J; junction bases unmatched: 11.

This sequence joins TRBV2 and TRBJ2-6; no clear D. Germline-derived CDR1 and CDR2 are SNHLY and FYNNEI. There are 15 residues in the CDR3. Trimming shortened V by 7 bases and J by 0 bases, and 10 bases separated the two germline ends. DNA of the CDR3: TGTGCCAGCAAAACAGCAACCTCTGGGGCCAACGTCCTGACTTTC. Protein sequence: CASKTATSGANVLTF.

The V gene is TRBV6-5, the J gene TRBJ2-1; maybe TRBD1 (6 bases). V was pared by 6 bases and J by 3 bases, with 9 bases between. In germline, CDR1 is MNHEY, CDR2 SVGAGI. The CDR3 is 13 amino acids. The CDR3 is CASRETGYNEQFF. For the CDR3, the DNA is TGTGCCAGCAGAGAGACAGGCTACAATGAGCAGTTCTTC.

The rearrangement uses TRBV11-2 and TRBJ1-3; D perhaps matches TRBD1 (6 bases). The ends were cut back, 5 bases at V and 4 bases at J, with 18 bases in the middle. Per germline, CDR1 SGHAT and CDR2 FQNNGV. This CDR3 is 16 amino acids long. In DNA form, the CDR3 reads TGTGCCAGCAGCCCCTCGCAGGGGATGGTGGGAAACACCATATATTTT. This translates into CASSPSQGMVGNTIYF. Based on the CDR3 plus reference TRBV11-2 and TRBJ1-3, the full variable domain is EAGVAQSPRYKIIEKRQSVAFWCNPISGHATLYWYQQILGQGPKLLIQFQNNGVVDDSQLPKDRFSAERLKGVDSTLKIQPAKLEDSAVYLCASSPSQGMVGNTIYFGEGSWLTVV.

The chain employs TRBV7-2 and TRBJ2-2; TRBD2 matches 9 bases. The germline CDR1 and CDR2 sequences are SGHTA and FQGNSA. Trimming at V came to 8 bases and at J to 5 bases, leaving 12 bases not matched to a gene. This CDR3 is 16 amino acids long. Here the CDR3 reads CASGPRAGGRTGELFF. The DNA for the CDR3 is TGTGCCAGCGGCCCCCGGGCGGGGGGGAGGACCGGGGAGCTGTTTTTT.

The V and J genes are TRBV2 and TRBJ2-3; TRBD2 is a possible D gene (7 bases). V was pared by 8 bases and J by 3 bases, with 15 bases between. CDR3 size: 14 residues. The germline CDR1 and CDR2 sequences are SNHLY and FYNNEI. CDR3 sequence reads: CASGPGGGTDTQYF. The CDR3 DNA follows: TGTGCCAGCGGCCCGGGGGGCGGGACAGATACGCAGTATTTT.

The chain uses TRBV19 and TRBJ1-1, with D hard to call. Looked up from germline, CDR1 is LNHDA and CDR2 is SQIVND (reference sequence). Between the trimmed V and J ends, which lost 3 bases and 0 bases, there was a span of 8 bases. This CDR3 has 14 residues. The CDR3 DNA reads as TGTGCCAGTAGTATGGCCACACTGAACACTGAAGCTTTCTTT. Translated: CASSMATLNTEAFF.

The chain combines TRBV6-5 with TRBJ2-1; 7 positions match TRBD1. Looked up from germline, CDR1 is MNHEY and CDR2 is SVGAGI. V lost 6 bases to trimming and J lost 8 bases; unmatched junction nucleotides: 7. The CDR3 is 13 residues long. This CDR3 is CASSQTGSDEQFF. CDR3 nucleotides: TGTGCCAGCAGCCAGACAGGGTCGGATGAGCAGTTCTTC.

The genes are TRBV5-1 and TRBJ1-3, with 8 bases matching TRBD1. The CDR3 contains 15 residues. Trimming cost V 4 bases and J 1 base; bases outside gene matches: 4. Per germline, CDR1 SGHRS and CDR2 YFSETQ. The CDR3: CASSPRTGSGNTIYF. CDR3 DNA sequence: TGCGCCAGCAGCCCCCGGACAGGGTCTGGAAACACCATATATTTT.

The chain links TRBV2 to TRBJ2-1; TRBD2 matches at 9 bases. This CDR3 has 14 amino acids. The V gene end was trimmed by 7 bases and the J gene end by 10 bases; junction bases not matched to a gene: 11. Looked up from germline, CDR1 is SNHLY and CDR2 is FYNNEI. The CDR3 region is CASTGGLATREQFF. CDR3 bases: TGTGCCAGCACCGGGGGACTAGCCACCCGGGAGCAGTTCTTC.

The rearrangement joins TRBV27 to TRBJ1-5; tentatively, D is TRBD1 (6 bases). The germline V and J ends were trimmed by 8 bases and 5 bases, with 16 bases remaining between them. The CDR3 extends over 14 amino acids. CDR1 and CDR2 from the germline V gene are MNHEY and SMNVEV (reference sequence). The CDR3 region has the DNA TGTGCCAGCGGGAAAGACAGGAGAGATCAGCCCCAGCATTTT. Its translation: CASGKDRRDQPQHF.

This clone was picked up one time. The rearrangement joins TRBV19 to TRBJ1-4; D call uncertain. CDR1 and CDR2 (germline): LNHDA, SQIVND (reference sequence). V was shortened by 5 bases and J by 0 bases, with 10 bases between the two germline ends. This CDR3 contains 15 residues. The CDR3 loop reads CASSLGIATNEKLFF. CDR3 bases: TGTGCCAGTAGTTTAGGTATCGCAACTAATGAAAAACTGTTTTTT. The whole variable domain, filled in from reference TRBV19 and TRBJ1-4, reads DGGITQSPKYLFRKEGQNVTLSCEQNLNHDAMYWYRQDPGQGLRLIYYSQIVNDFQKGDIAEGYSVSREKKESFPLTVTSAQKNPTAFYLCASSLGIATNEKLFFGSGTQLSVL.

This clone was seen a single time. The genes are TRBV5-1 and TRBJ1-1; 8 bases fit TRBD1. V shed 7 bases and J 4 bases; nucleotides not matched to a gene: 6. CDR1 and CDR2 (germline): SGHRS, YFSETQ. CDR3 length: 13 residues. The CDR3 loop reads CASHQGAGTEAFF. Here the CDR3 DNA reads TGCGCCAGCCATCAGGGGGCTGGCACTGAAGCTTTCTTT.

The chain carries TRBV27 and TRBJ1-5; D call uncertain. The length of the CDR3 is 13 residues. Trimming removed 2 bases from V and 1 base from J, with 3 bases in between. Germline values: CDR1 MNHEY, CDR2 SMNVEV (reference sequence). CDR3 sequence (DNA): TGTGCCAGCAGTTTACGGAGCAATCAGCCCCAGCATTTT. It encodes CASSLRSNQPQHF.

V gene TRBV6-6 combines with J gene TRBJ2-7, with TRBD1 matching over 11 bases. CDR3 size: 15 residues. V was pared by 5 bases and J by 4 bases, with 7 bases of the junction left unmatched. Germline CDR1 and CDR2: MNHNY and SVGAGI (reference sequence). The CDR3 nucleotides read TGTGCCAGCAGTCTTCCGGGACAGGGGGTTTACGAGCAGTACTTC. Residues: CASSLPGQGVYEQYF.

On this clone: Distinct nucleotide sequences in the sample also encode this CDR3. The CDR3 region has the DNA TGTGCCAGCTCGCCGTTAGCAGTTAATCAAGAGACCCAGTACTTC. Translation: CASSPLAVNQETQYF. The rearrangement joins TRBV18 to TRBJ2-5; D not certain. CDR1 and CDR2 (germline): KGHSH, LQKENI. Trimming pared 6 bases from V and 2 bases from J, leaving 16 bases between. The CDR3 covers 15 residues.

The CDR3 DNA reads TGTGCCAGCAGCTTAGCCCAGTGGAACACTGAAGCTTTCTTT. Translating it yields CASSLAQWNTEAFF. J is TRBJ1-1 and V is TRBV7-9; no clear D gene. V was shortened by 0 bases and J by 1 base, with 6 bases between the two germline ends. Per germline, CDR1 SEHNR and CDR2 FQNEAQ (reference sequence). The CDR3 length is 14 residues.

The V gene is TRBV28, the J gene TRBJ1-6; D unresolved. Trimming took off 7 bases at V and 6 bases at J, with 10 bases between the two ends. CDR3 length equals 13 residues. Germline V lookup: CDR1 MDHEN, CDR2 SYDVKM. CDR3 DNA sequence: TGTGCCAGCACCGACACCGTTAATTCACCCCTCCACTTT. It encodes CASTDTVNSPLHF. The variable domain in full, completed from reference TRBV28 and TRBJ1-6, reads DVKVTQSSRYLVKRTGEKVFLECVQDMDHENMFWYRQDPGLGLRLIYFSYDVKMKEKGDIPEGYSVSREKKERFSLILESASTNQTSMYLCASTDTVNSPLHFGNGTRLTVT.

The CDR3 reads CASSPILAGAKNIQYF. DNA for the CDR3: TGTGCCAGCAGCCCTATCCTAGCGGGGGCCAAAAACATTCAGTACTTC. The chain combines TRBV6-2 or TRBV6-3 with TRBJ2-4, with 9 bases fitting TRBD2. Germline V gene sequence: CDR1 MNHEY, CDR2 SVGEGT. The CDR3 is made up of 16 amino acids. The V and J ends lost 6 bases and 1 base, in that order; junction bases with no gene match: 7.

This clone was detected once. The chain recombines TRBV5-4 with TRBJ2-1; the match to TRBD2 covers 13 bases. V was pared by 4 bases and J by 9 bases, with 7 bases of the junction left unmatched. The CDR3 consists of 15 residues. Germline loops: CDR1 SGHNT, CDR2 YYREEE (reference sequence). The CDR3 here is CASSHGTSGKVEQFF. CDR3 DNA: TGTGCCAGCAGCCACGGGACTAGCGGGAAGGTTGAGCAGTTCTTC.

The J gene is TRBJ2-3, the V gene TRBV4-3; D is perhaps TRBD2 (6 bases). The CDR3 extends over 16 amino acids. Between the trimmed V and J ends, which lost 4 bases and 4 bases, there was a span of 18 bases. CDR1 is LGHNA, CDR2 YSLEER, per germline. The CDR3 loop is CASSRDSSRAADTQYF. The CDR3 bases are TGCGCCAGCAGCCGGGACTCCTCCAGAGCAGCAGATACGCAGTATTTT.

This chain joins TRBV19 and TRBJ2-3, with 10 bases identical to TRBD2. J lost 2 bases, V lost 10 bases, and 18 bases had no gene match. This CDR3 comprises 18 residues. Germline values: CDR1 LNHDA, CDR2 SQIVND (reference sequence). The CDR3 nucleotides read TGTGCCACCACAAATTCGAGGACTAGCGGCTCCTCCACAGATACGCAGTATTTT. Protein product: CATTNSRTSGSSTDTQYF. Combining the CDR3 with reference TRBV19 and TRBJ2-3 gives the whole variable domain DGGITQSPKYLFRKEGQNVTLSCEQNLNHDAMYWYRQDPGQGLRLIYYSQIVNDFQKGDIAEGYSVSREKKESFPLTVTSAQKNPTAFYLCATTNSRTSGSSTDTQYFGPGTRLTVL.

The CDR3 bases are TGCGCCAGCAGCTTCAGGACAGGGGGCAGTTACAATGAGCAGTTCTTC. It yields the protein CASSFRTGGSYNEQFF. V usage is TRBV5-1 and J usage is TRBJ2-1, with 11 nucleotides matching TRBD1. Germline CDR1 is SGHRS and CDR2 is YFSETQ. After removal of 2 bases from V and 4 bases from J, the junction contained 5 bases not matched to a gene. The CDR3 runs to 16 residues.

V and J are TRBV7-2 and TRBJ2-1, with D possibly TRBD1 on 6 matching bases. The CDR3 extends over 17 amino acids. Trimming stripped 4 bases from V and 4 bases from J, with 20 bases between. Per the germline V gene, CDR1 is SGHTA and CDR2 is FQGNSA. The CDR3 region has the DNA TGTGCCAGCAGCTGGGGTGGGGGCAGGTTGGGGTACAATGAGCAGTTCTTC. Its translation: CASSWGGGRLGYNEQFF.

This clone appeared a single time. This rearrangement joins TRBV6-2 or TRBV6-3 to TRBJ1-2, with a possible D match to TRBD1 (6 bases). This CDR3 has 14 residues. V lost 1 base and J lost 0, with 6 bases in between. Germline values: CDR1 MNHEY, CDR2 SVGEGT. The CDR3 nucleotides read TGTGCCAGCAGTTACTGGACAGCTAACTATGGCTACACCTTC. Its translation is CASSYWTANYGYTF.

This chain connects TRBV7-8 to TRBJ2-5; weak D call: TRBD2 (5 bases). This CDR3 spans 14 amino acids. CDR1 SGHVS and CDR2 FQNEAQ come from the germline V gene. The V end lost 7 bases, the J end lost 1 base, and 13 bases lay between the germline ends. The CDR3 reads CASTLGAAQETQYF. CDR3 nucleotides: TGTGCCAGCACCTTGGGAGCGGCCCAAGAGACCCAGTACTTC.

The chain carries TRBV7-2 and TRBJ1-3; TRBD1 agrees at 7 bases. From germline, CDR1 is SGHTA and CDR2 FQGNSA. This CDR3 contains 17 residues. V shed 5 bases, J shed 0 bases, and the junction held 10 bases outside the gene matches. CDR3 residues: CASSPFGTANSGNTIYF. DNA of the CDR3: TGTGCCAGCAGCCCGTTCGGGACAGCGAACTCTGGAAACACCATATATTTT.

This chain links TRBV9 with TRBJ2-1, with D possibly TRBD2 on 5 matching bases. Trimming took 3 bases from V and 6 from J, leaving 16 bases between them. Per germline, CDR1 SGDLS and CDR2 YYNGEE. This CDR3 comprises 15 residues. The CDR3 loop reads CASSALMDLGNEQFF. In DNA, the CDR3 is TGTGCCAGCAGCGCCTTGATGGACTTGGGCAATGAGCAGTTCTTC.

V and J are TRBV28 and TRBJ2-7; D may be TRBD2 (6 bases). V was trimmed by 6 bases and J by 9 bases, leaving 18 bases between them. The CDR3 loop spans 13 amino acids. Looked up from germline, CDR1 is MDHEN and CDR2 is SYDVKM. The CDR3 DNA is TGTGCCAGCAGGGACGGGGGATTAGGGGTGCAGTACTTC. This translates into CASRDGGLGVQYF.

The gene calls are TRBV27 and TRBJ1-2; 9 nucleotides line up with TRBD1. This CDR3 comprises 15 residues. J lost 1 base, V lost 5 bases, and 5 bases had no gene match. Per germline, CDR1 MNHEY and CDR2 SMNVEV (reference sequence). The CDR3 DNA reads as TGTGCCAGCAGTCCTGACAGGGGGGTTAACTATGGCTACACCTTC. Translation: CASSPDRGVNYGYTF.

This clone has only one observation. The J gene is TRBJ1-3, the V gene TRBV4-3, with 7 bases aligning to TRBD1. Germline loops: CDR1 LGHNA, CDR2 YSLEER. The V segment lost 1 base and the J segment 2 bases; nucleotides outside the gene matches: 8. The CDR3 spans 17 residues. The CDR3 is CASSQAPMTGTGNTIYF. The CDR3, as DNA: TGCGCCAGCAGCCAAGCCCCAATGACAGGGACTGGAAACACCATATATTTT.

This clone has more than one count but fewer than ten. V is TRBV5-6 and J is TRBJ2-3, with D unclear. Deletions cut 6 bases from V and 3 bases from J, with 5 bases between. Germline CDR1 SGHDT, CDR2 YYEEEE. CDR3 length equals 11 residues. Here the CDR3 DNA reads TGTGCCAGCACCGGTACAGATACGCAGTATTTT. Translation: CASTGTDTQYF.